The source of this TCR beta chain is a study of blood T cell repertoires in COVID-19. Overall study: Material from acute and convalescent COVID-19 was sourced from the United States, Italy and Spain. Nucleic acid was either cDNA or gDNA, and it came from T cells, B-cell-depleted T cells, or PBMCs.

The V and J ends lost 3 bases and 6 bases respectively, with 8 bases between them. The length of the CDR3 is 11 residues. Germline values: CDR1 DFQATT, CDR2 SNEGSKA (reference sequence). Original processing methods: Reference gene primer amplification gave estimated nucleated cell counts. TCRdb's table, derived via immunoSEQ multiplex PCR, lists solely in-frame clones and lacks some. V and J calls and clone size come straight from that table; D and trimming were deduced from the DNA. The data contain 70,000 or so clones, 65% to 90% of them singletons. Input material: peripheral blood. This sequence originates from a man older than 75 with acute or convalescent COVID-19. The V gene is TRBV20-1, the J gene TRBJ1-2; D is unresolved. The DNA of the CDR3 is TGCAGTGCTAGTACGAGTGATGGCTACACCTTC. Its translation is CSASTSDGYTF.